Below, 24 T cell receptor beta chains from the same sample are listed, as sequenced in a study of blood T cell repertoires in COVID-19. The protocol was immunoSEQ multiplex PCR, while the TCRdb copy is restricted to in-frame clones and leaves out a portion. The sample has some 250,000 clones, 91% seen once. Material: PBMCs or T cells enriched from blood (not recorded which). These TCRs come from a human donor in a cohort exposed to, infected with or recovered from COVID-19 (not recorded which). The donor label of this sample is uncertain.

This clone has more than one count but fewer than ten. The rearrangement uses TRBV29-1 and TRBJ2-3; tentative D call: TRBD2 (5 bases). The germline V gene encodes CDR1 SQVTM and CDR2 ANQGSEA. The CDR3 loop spans 13 amino acids. Trimming removed 4 bases from V and 4 bases from J, with 12 bases in between. This chain's CDR3 is CSVGGQAPDTQYF. Here the CDR3 DNA reads TGCAGCGTTGGAGGGCAGGCCCCAGATACGCAGTATTTT.

The chain is built from TRBV20-1 and TRBJ2-7; D uncertain. Trimming stripped 3 bases from V and 2 bases from J, with 11 bases between. Germline assignment: CDR1 DFQATT and CDR2 SNEGSKA (reference sequence). CDR3 size: 13 residues. CDR3 sequence reads: CSASPHPAYEQYF. CDR3 nucleotide sequence: TGCAGTGCTAGTCCGCACCCAGCCTACGAGCAGTACTTC.

The rearrangement links TRBV7-2 to TRBJ2-2; 9 nucleotides match TRBD2. V shed 7 bases and J 4 bases; nucleotides not matched to a gene: 7. The CDR3 length is 15 residues. Per germline, CDR1 SGHTA and CDR2 FQGNSA. DNA of the CDR3: TGTGCCAGCACTCCCGCGGGGGGGCTCACCGGGGAGCTGTTTTTT. This translates into CASTPAGGLTGELFF.

The V and J genes are TRBV24-1 and TRBJ2-7; D is possibly TRBD1 (6 bases). V lost 3 bases, J lost 2 bases, and 13 bases lay in between. This CDR3 has 15 amino acids. The germline CDR1 and CDR2 sequences are KGHDR and SFDVKD. The CDR3 sequence: CATSDTAEGAYEQYF. The CDR3 DNA is TGTGCCACCAGTGATACAGCCGAGGGGGCCTACGAGCAGTACTTC.

This chain uses TRBV4-3 with TRBJ1-1; possibly TRBD1 for D (6 bases). The CDR3 totals 15 residues. Germline CDR1 is LGHNA and CDR2 is YSLEER. The V end was cut by 1 base, the J end by 2 bases, with 11 bases between. The CDR3 sequence: CASSQGTRGNTEAFF. CDR3 sequence (DNA): TGCGCCAGCAGCCAAGGGACCAGGGGCAACACTGAAGCTTTCTTT.

V usage is TRBV7-2 and J usage is TRBJ1-1, with D perhaps TRBD1 (5 bases). Germline V gene sequence: CDR1 SGHTA, CDR2 FQGNSA. Trimming removed 5 bases from V and 1 base from J, with 11 bases in between. The CDR3 totals 14 residues. This chain's CDR3 is CASSVLGGNTEAFF. The CDR3 region has the DNA TGTGCCAGCAGCGTTTTGGGGGGGAACACTGAAGCTTTCTTT.

The chain links TRBV3-1 (or the pseudogene TRBV3-2) to TRBJ1-3, with TRBD1 matching over 7 bases. Germline loops: CDR1 LGHDT, CDR2 YNNKEL (reference sequence). J lost 2 bases, V lost 5 bases, and 0 bases had no gene match. The CDR3 length is 13 residues. The CDR3, as DNA: TGTGCCAGCAGCGGGACAGCTGGAAACACCATATATTTT. The encoded protein is CASSGTAGNTIYF.

V gene TRBV9 combines with J gene TRBJ1-2; D unresolved. Germline V gives CDR1 SGDLS, CDR2 YYNGEE. This CDR3 region has 16 residues. Trimming left V 0 bases short and J 1 base short, with 13 bases between. The CDR3 DNA reads TGTGCCAGCAGCGTAGGTTCGGCGGTCAGTAACTATGGCTACACCTTC. Its protein product is CASSVGSAVSNYGYTF.

The V and J genes are TRBV3-1 (or the pseudogene TRBV3-2) and TRBJ1-1; 8 bases align to TRBD1. The CDR3 length is 12 residues. V gave up 5 bases and J gave up 7 bases; unmatched junction bases: 3. Germline CDR1 and CDR2: LGHDT and YNNKEL (reference sequence). CDR3 DNA sequence: TGTGCCAGCAGCTTTGGACAGGGTGAAGCTTTCTTT. Translation: CASSFGQGEAFF.

The chain joins TRBV28 to TRBJ1-6; unclear D gene. This CDR3 is 12 amino acids long. Germline loops: CDR1 MDHEN, CDR2 SYDVKM. Deletions cut 3 bases from V and 15 bases from J, with 12 bases between. Written as DNA, the CDR3 is TGTGCCAGCAGTTTGTCTCACCCTAACCTCCACTTT. Amino acids: CASSLSHPNLHF.

To note about this clone: The same CDR3 also results from other DNA sequences found in this sample. CDR3 amino acids: CASTQGNQPQHF. The CDR3 nucleotides are TGTGCCAGTACGCAGGGGAATCAGCCCCAGCATTTT. This chain connects TRBV19 to TRBJ1-5, with a weak D call TRBD1 (6 bases). Trimming cost V 7 bases and J 4 bases, with 8 bases left between them. Germline values: CDR1 LNHDA, CDR2 SQIVND (reference sequence). There are 12 residues in the CDR3.

The gene calls are TRBV12-5 and TRBJ1-6, with a possible D match to TRBD1 (5 bases). V lost 0 bases and J 7 bases, leaving 16 bases between the germline ends. CDR3 length equals 17 residues. Germline-derived CDR1 and CDR2 are LGHNT and FRNRAP. CDR3 bases: TGTGCTAGTGGTTTGGTAAATAGGGGCTGGGGAAATTCACCCCTCCACTTT. Translation: CASGLVNRGWGNSPLHF.

The J gene is TRBJ1-6, the V gene TRBV19; TRBD1 matches at 7 bases. The CDR3 covers 14 residues. V shed 6 bases, J shed 6 bases, and the junction held 5 bases outside the gene matches. Germline CDR1 LNHDA, CDR2 SQIVND (reference sequence). The CDR3 coding sequence is TGTGCCAGTAGCCTTACAGGGGTTAATTCACCCCTCCACTTT. Amino acids: CASSLTGVNSPLHF.

The chain employs TRBV19 and TRBJ2-1, with 9 bases matching TRBD1. The CDR3 runs 14 residues. V was pared by 5 bases and J by 6 bases, with 5 bases of the junction left unmatched. The germline V gene encodes CDR1 LNHDA and CDR2 SQIVND (reference sequence). DNA for the CDR3: TGTGCCAGTAGTCCCGGGACAGGGCTCAATGAGCAGTTCTTC. This codes for CASSPGTGLNEQFF.

This chain joins TRBV7-7 and TRBJ2-5; tentatively, D is TRBD2 (5 bases). Deletions cut 1 base from V and 3 bases from J, with 12 bases between. In germline, CDR1 is SSHAT, CDR2 FNYEAQ (reference sequence). The CDR3 contains 15 residues. DNA for the CDR3: TGTGCCAGCAGCTTAGGTTCGCGGGTTAAAGAGACCCAGTACTTC. It yields the protein CASSLGSRVKETQYF.

The V call is TRBV30, the J call TRBJ1-1; D is possibly TRBD1 (5 bases). Trimming removed 4 bases at V and 3 bases at J, with 12 bases between. CDR1 GTSNPN and CDR2 SVGIG come from the germline V gene (reference sequence). The CDR3 extends over 13 amino acids. The CDR3 here is CAWTGDQYTEAFF. CDR3 sequence (DNA): TGTGCCTGGACGGGGGACCAATACACTGAAGCTTTCTTT.

V is TRBV28 and J is TRBJ2-5; D is undetermined. Germline-derived CDR1 and CDR2 are MDHEN and SYDVKM. Trimming cost V 3 bases and J 1 base, with 6 bases left between them. The CDR3 is 13 residues long. CDR3 in DNA: TGTGCCAGCAGTTTTTTGGCCCAAGAGACCCAGTACTTC. Protein product: CASSFLAQETQYF.

The chain is built from TRBV5-1 and TRBJ1-2; D gene uncertain. The CDR3 covers 13 residues. V shed 4 bases and J shed 8 bases, with 15 bases lying between them. The germline gives CDR1 SGHRS, CDR2 YFSETQ. CDR3 DNA sequence: TGCGCCAGCAGCGGCGCATTGACTGGGGGCTACACCTTC. Its protein product is CASSGALTGGYTF.

The chain combines TRBV29-1 with TRBJ2-7; D possibly corresponds to TRBD1 (6 bases). V was clipped by 5 bases and J by 0 bases, with 11 bases between them. Germline CDR1 is SQVTM and CDR2 is ANQGSEA. The CDR3 totals 13 residues. This chain's CDR3 is CSVITGSSYEQYF. The CDR3 DNA reads TGCAGCGTTATAACAGGGAGCTCCTACGAGCAGTACTTC.

This rearrangement joins TRBV3-1 (or the pseudogene TRBV3-2) to TRBJ1-4; D is perhaps TRBD1 (6 bases). Germline V gives CDR1 LGHDT, CDR2 YNNKEL (reference sequence). V was cut by 3 bases and J by 4 bases, with 9 bases left in between. The CDR3 is made up of 14 amino acids. The CDR3 DNA is TGTGCCAGCAGCCAGGGGGCGCTTAATGAAAAACTGTTTTTT. This codes for CASSQGALNEKLFF.

The chain joins TRBV2 to TRBJ1-2; possibly TRBD1 for D (5 bases). The V gene's germline CDR1 is SNHLY and CDR2 FYNNEI. Deletions cut 4 bases from V and 2 bases from J, with 17 bases between. CDR3 length: 16 amino acids. For the CDR3, the DNA is TGTGCCAGCAGTGCTATAGACAGCCACAACAACTATGGCTACACCTTC. Translating gives CASSAIDSHNNYGYTF. Combining the CDR3 with reference TRBV2 and TRBJ1-2 gives the whole variable domain EPEVTQTPSHQVTQMGQEVILRCVPISNHLYFYWYRQILGQKVEFLVSFYNNEISEKSEIFDDQFSVERPDGSNFTLKIRSTKLEDSAMYFCASSAIDSHNNYGYTFGSGTRLTVV.

The chain couples TRBV24-1 to TRBJ1-1, with TRBD1 identical over 8 bases. The trim removed 2 bases at V and 3 bases at J, leaving 10 bases unmatched. This CDR3 contains 17 residues. From germline, CDR1 is KGHDR and CDR2 SFDVKD. In DNA, the CDR3 is TGTGCCACCAGTGATTCCGGGACAGGAGGAGGAGACACTGAAGCTTTCTTT. Translated, it gives CATSDSGTGGGDTEAFF.

This clone turned up a few times. The rearrangement links TRBV6-5 to TRBJ1-1; D ambiguous. The germline V gene has CDR1 MNHEY and CDR2 SVGAGI. Trimming pared 6 bases from V and 1 base from J, leaving 15 bases between. CDR3 length: 15 amino acids. The CDR3, as DNA: TGTGCCAGCAGCCGCCGACGGCAGGCGAACACTGAAGCTTTCTTT. This encodes CASSRRRQANTEAFF.

The genes are TRBV5-4 and TRBJ2-7; 12 bases fit TRBD2. Unmatched junction bases numbered 6, after V lost 0 bases and J lost 5 bases. The CDR3 extends over 16 amino acids. Germline V gene data show CDR1 as SGHNT and CDR2 as YYREEE (reference sequence). In DNA form, the CDR3 reads TGTGCCAGCAGCTTGGGAGGACTAGCGGGGAACGACGAGCAGTACTTC. Protein product: CASSLGGLAGNDEQYF.